This TCR beta chain was captured by sequencing in a study of T cell repertoires in cytomegalovirus infection (dated by TCRdb to about 2019). For the wider study: Donor HLA type was relevant to the analysis, because carriage of CMV infection together with the matching HLA type was indicated by public TCR beta signatures.

Broad study findings and their caveats: In the ex vivo response, HLA-C-restricted CMV-specific TCR beta clonotypes were dominant, and in two of eight donors the single most frequent clonotype came from this HLA-C-restricted group. Cumulative frequency of public TCR beta family members discriminated carriers of CMV infection plus the relevant HLA type in this cohort and an independent approximately 340-donor cohort.

This clonotype turned up a few times. Its binding antigen is unknown. No base-level quality is on record; no much larger clone is a single base apart. Sequencing used an Illumina HiSeq 1500. TCRdb handled the public reads itself, with Q25 trimming in fastp and clone calling in MiXCR, and kept productive beta chains. Entries that share a CDR3 protein sequence are merged under the most common genes and DNA. This sample holds about 300,000 distinct CDR3 sequences; around 9.1% were observed only once. The ten largest clones add up to around 2.5% of the sample. From the cysteine up to the valine, the CDR3 has a length of 15 residues. The kept DNA is CDR3 alone, 45 bases in frame from the first base. V sheds 2 bases and J sheds 4 bases, leaving 15 bases between their ends. Sequences MNHEY (CDR1) and SVGAGI (CDR2) are obtained from the germline V gene.

Sequencing input: PBMCs. The rearrangement combines TRBV6-5 with TRBJ2-7; 6 matching bases give a weak D call of TRBD2. This receptor was identified in a human donor in good health (CMV status not recorded). Some clones in this sample may be carry-over from other donors' samples. CDR3 loop: CASSYRAGMIYEQYV. The DNA reads as follows: TGTGCCAGCAGTTACCGGGCGGGGATGATTTACGAGCAGTACGTC.